Listed below are T cell receptor beta chains from one sample, sequenced in a study of CD8+CD57+ T cells in acquired aplastic anemia. TCRdb passed the reads through MiXCR, listing each CDR3 protein once. Of hundreds of thousands of distinct CDR3 sequences listed, roughly 50% are singletons. The source material was sorted CD4+, CD8+, or CD8+CD57+ T cells (not recorded which) from PBMCs. The receptors come from a human donor with aplastic anemia. Each CDR3 is given with its conserved first and last residue. D genes are given only for firm matches. The size field is filled for only some rows; it gives once, few, many or a size class.

TRBJ2-7,TRBV10-3,-,TRBD2,CAIRDHSGRTYEQYF,TGTGCCATCAGGGACCATAGCGGGAGGACCTACGAGCAGTACTTC
TRBJ2-7,TRBV19,-,-,CASSIGAGSTYEQYF,TGTGCCAGTAGTATAGGGGCGGGATCTACCTACGAGCAGTACTTC
TRBJ1-1,TRBV14,many,-,CASSPGRINTEAFF,TGTGCCAGCAGCCCAGGGAGAATCAACACTGAAGCTTTCTTT
TRBJ1-6,TRBV20-1,many,-,CSARAKTGLSGSYNSPLHF,TGCAGTGCTAGAGCCAAGACCGGATTGTCTGGGTCCTATAATTCACCCCTCCACTTT
TRBJ1-1,TRBV5-6,few,TRBD1,CTSSFGQGNTEAFF,TGTACCAGCAGCTTCGGACAGGGGAACACTGAAGCTTTCTTT
TRBJ2-1,TRBV20-1,-,TRBD2,CSARVASGGADNEQFF,TGCAGTGCTAGAGTGGCTAGCGGGGGGGCTGACAATGAGCAGTTCTTC
TRBJ1-6,TRBV20-1,-,-,CSARIRAGKNSPLHF,TGCAGTGCTAGAATTCGTGCGGGAAAAAATTCACCCCTCCACTTT
TRBJ1-1,TRBV10-3,many,TRBD1,CASRGQGAVNTEAFF,TGTGCCAGCAGAGGCCAGGGGGCCGTCAACACTGAAGCTTTCTTT
TRBJ1-1,TRBV7-9,-,TRBD1,CASSRGQDRNEASF,TGTGCCAGCAGCCGGGGACAGGACCGTAATGAAGCCTCCTTT
TRBJ1-2,TRBV20-1,once,-,CSARDGLGYGYTF,TGCAGTGCCAGGGACGGGTTAGGTTATGGCTACACCTTC
TRBJ1-6,TRBV15,few,TRBD1,CATSSPGQGASYNSPLHF,TGTGCCACCAGCAGCCCTGGACAGGGGGCATCCTATAATTCACCCCTCCACTTT
TRBJ2-7,TRBV2,-,TRBD1,CASSDLGTATYEQYF,TGTGCCAGCAGTGACTTGGGGACAGCCACCTACGAGCAGTACTTC
TRBJ2-7,TRBV15,-,-,CATSRATGYEQYF,TGTGCCACCAGCAGAGCTACGGGCTACGAGCAGTACTTC
TRBJ2-3,TRBV20-1,many,-,CSARESTADTQYF,TGCAGTGCTAGAGAGTCGACTGCAGATACGCAGTATTTT
TRBJ1-6,TRBV3-1,few,TRBD1,CASSMGTGGFIPLHF,TGTGCCAGCAGCATGGGGACAGGGGGGTTTATACCCCTCCACTTT
TRBJ2-5,TRBV20-1,-,-,CSARGGGVEVETQYF,TGCAGTGCTAGAGGCGGTGGGGTGGAGGTCGAGACCCAGTACTTC
TRBJ1-3,TRBV12-5,-,-,CASGLVIGQGVGSGNTIYF,TGTGCTAGTGGTTTGGTAATTGGGCAGGGAGTTGGGTCTGGAAACACCATATATTTT
TRBJ1-2,TRBV29-1,-,-,CSVAHRGLNYGYTF,TGCAGCGTTGCCCACCGCGGTTTAAATTATGGCTACACCTTC
TRBJ1-5,TRBV15,few,TRBD1,CATSREGTGNSNQPQHF,TGTGCCACCAGCAGAGAAGGGACAGGGAATAGCAATCAGCCCCAGCATTTT
TRBJ2-7,TRBV2,many,-,CANSAGGLKYF,TGTGCCAACAGTGCTGGGGGCCTCAAGTACTTC
TRBJ2-7,TRBV11-1,many,TRBD1,CASTLTRGRTKQYF,TGTGCCAGCACTCTAACCAGGGGGCGAACAAAGCAGTACTTC
TRBJ2-2,TRBV2,-,-,CASSQEDTGELFF,TGTGCCAGCAGTCAGGAGGACACCGGGGAGCTGTTTTTT
TRBJ2-1,TRBV7-2,many,-,CASSRQSYNEQFF,TGTGCCAGCAGCCGACAGTCCTACAATGAGCAGTTCTTC
TRBJ1-5,TRBV19,-,-,CASRKSRGALSNQPQHF,TGTGCCAGTAGAAAATCAAGGGGAGCTCTTAGCAATCAGCCCCAGCATTTT
TRBJ1-1,TRBV12-3/TRBV12-4,many,TRBD1,CASSQDPGQGEAFF,TGTGCCAGCAGCCAAGACCCGGGACAGGGAGAAGCTTTCTTT
TRBJ1-2,TRBV15,-,-,CATSSPQGSYGYTF,TGTGCCACCAGCAGTCCTCAGGGAAGCTATGGCTACACCTTC
TRBJ2-5,TRBV7-2,-,-,CASSEVSRETQYF,TGTGCCAGCAGCGAAGTTAGTCGAGAGACCCAGTACTTC
TRBJ1-4,TRBV28,-,TRBD1,CASSFLGQEGNEKLFF,TGTGCCAGCAGTTTCCTAGGACAGGAGGGTAATGAAAAACTGTTTTTT
TRBJ2-7,TRBV24-1,many,TRBD1,CATSEAGTGSYEQYF,TGTGCCACCAGTGAAGCCGGGACAGGGTCCTACGAGCAGTACTTC
TRBJ1-5,TRBV2,-,-,CASSARQGNQPQHF,TGTGCCAGCAGTGCAAGACAGGGCAATCAGCCCCAGCATTTT
TRBJ1-4,TRBV9,many,-,CASSVALLATNEKLFF,TGTGCCAGCAGCGTAGCCCTGCTTGCAACTAATGAAAAACTGTTTTTT
TRBJ1-6,TRBV10-2,-,TRBD1,CASSLGQEYSPLHF,TGCGCCAGCAGCTTGGGACAGGAGTATTCACCCCTCCACTTT
TRBJ1-1,TRBV2,few,-,CASSLTEAFF,TGTGCCAGCAGTCTCACTGAAGCTTTCTTT
TRBJ2-3,TRBV4-1,-,TRBD2,CASNLGLAGTDTQYF,TGCGCCAGCAACCTAGGACTAGCGGGCACAGATACGCAGTATTTT